This T cell receptor (beta chain) comes out of a study of T cells expressing NK-cell markers. Study-wide context: Seropositivity for HCMV was found in most of the eight sequenced donors, with one seronegative.

TCRdb re-analyzed the 5' RACE reads; it lists each CDR3 protein once, without DNA. The sample has 440,000 or so distinct CDR3 sequences, and its top ten clones hold less than 7.5%. This CDR3 contains 16 residues. Germline CDR1 reads DFQATT; CDR2 reads SNEGSKA (reference sequence). The sample taken for sequencing was blood T cells: a sorted CD56 or NKG2C T cell subset, CD4+ or CD8+ T cells, or bulk PBMC T cells (not recorded which). The chain joins TRBV20-1 to TRBJ1-5; TCRdb's assignment of TRBD1 cannot be checked, as there is no DNA. The clonotype originates from a woman aged 18-69 years in good health. The CDR3 protein is CSARVWGDRGNQPQHF.